Shown below are 8 T cell receptor beta chains from a single sample sequenced in a study of blood T cell repertoires in COVID-19. Assay used: immunoSEQ multiplex PCR; TCRdb lists only in-frame clones, some missing. Of 250,000 to 350,000 clones listed, 65% to 90% are singletons. The specimen sequenced was PBMCs or T cells enriched from blood (not recorded which). The receptor set was obtained from a woman younger than 30 who had recovered from COVID-19.

This chain joins TRBV5-1 and TRBJ1-1; D is possibly TRBD1 (5 bases). The ends were cut back, 5 bases at V and 5 bases at J, with 16 bases in the middle. Looked up from germline, CDR1 is SGHRS and CDR2 is YFSETQ. The CDR3 consists of 14 residues. CDR3 in DNA: TGCGCCAGCAGACCCCAATGGGGCGCGACTGAAGCTTTCTTT. This sequence encodes CASRPQWGATEAFF.

This clone was seen a single time. CDR3 in amino acids: CASSQAPGSQYQPQHF. The CDR3 DNA sequence: TGCGCCAGCAGCCAAGCCCCAGGGTCTCAATACCAGCCCCAGCATTTT. The chain has TRBV4-1 and TRBJ1-5; tentatively, D is TRBD1 (5 bases). The length of the CDR3 is 16 residues. CDR1 and CDR2 from the germline V gene are MGHRA and YSYEKL. V dropped 1 base and J dropped 7 bases, with 17 bases sitting between them.

The CDR3 sequence is CASSQDLRDETQYF. The CDR3 coding sequence is TGTGCCAGCAGCCAAGATTTGAGGGATGAGACCCAGTACTTC. This sequence joins TRBV3-1 (or the pseudogene TRBV3-2) and TRBJ2-5; possibly TRBD2 for D (5 bases). V was cut by 0 bases and J by 5 bases, with 10 bases left in between. This CDR3 spans 14 amino acids. The germline CDR1 and CDR2 sequences are LGHDT and YNNKEL (reference sequence).

The chain joins TRBV2 to TRBJ1-1, with D possibly TRBD1 on 5 matching bases. The CDR3 covers 14 residues. With 6 bases removed from V and 6 bases from J, the gap between germline ends came to 17 bases. In germline, CDR1 is SNHLY, CDR2 FYNNEI. CDR3 bases: TGTGCCAGCAGACAAGACAGCTGGGCGGCTGAAGCTTTCTTT. Translating gives CASRQDSWAAEAFF.

V is TRBV29-1 and J is TRBJ1-2; perhaps TRBD1 as D (6 bases). The CDR3 totals 11 residues. The ends were cut back, 8 bases at V and 5 bases at J, with 12 bases in the middle. CDR1 and CDR2 from the germline V gene are SQVTM and ANQGSEA. CDR3 nucleotide sequence: TGCAGCTCTGAGGGGGATTATGGCTACACCTTC. The encoded protein is CSSEGDYGYTF.

The CDR3 nucleotides read TGTGCCAGTCACCAGGGGGTAAATGAAAAACTGTTTTTT. This encodes CASHQGVNEKLFF. The gene calls are TRBV19 and TRBJ1-4; 7 nucleotides align to TRBD1. The V and J ends lost 8 bases and 5 bases, in that order; junction bases with no gene match: 5. CDR1 LNHDA and CDR2 SQIVND come from the germline V gene (reference sequence). The CDR3 has 13 residues.

The chain uses TRBV3-1 (or the pseudogene TRBV3-2) and TRBJ2-2, with TRBD2 as a possible D gene (5 bases). V was pared by 3 bases and J by 3 bases, with 17 bases between. The CDR3 runs to 17 residues. Looked up from germline, CDR1 is LGHDT and CDR2 is YNNKEL (reference sequence). CDR3 in DNA: TGTGCCAGCAGCCAGGAAACTTGGCGAGGGTACACCGGGGAGCTGTTTTTT. Its protein is CASSQETWRGYTGELFF.

This sequence joins TRBV5-5 and TRBJ1-1, with D maybe TRBD1 (5 bases). The CDR3 covers 13 residues. V was trimmed by 2 bases and J by 3 bases, leaving 8 bases between them. CDR1 and CDR2 (germline): SGHKS, YYEKEE (reference sequence). The CDR3 DNA sequence: TGTGCCAGCAGCTTCCTAGGGGACACTGAAGCTTTCTTT. Amino acids: CASSFLGDTEAFF.